These 20 T cell receptor beta chains came from one sample sequenced in a study of early T cells in non-severe SARS-CoV-2 infection. From the 5' RACE reads, TCRdb called clonotypes with MiXCR, one entry per CDR3 protein. The sample records tens of thousands of distinct CDR3 sequences, around 12% being singletons. The source material was whole blood. These receptors originate from an adult who was a healthcare worker with PCR-confirmed SARS-CoV-2 infection or an uninfected control (not recorded which).

This clonotype was counted at least ten times. The chain is built from TRBV7-9 and TRBJ2-6, with 8 bases identical to TRBD1. Germline V gives CDR1 SEHNR, CDR2 FQNEAQ (reference sequence). This CDR3 is built from 19 residues. V lost 5 bases, J lost 0 bases, and 12 bases stayed unmatched. DNA for the CDR3: TGTGCCAGCAGCCCACCTCCGGGACAGGCAACCTCTGGGGCCAACGTCCTGACTTTC. Its translation is CASSPPPGQATSGANVLTF.

V and J are TRBV6-5 and TRBJ2-6, with D uncertain. The V end lost 3 bases, the J end lost 2 bases, and 14 bases lay between the germline ends. The CDR3 consists of 17 residues. Germline CDR1 reads MNHEY; CDR2 reads SVGAGI. CDR3 sequence: CASSYGGAPTGANVLTF. CDR3 in DNA: TGTGCCAGCAGTTATGGCGGCGCACCCACTGGGGCCAACGTCCTGACTTTC.

V and J are TRBV29-1 and TRBJ2-1; tentative D call: TRBD1 (5 bases). Germline-derived CDR1 and CDR2 are SQVTM and ANQGSEA. V was pared by 5 bases and J by 8 bases, with 13 bases between. The CDR3 runs 12 residues. CDR3 sequence (DNA): TGCAGCGTTCTCAGGGCGGTCGATGAGCAGTTCTTC. Translated, it gives CSVLRAVDEQFF.

Many counts were recorded for this clonotype. The V gene is TRBV29-1, the J gene TRBJ2-3; possibly TRBD2 for D (6 bases). Germline values: CDR1 SQVTM, CDR2 ANQGSEA. CDR3 length: 13 residues. The ends were cut back, 4 bases at V and 2 bases at J, with 10 bases in the middle. The CDR3 coding sequence is TGCAGCGTTGCGGGGGAGAACACAGATACGCAGTATTTT. It yields the protein CSVAGENTDTQYF.

This clonotype was counted at least ten times. One end of the junction varies from germline; a read error may be responsible. In DNA form, the CDR3 reads TGCAGTACTAGGACTAGCTCTAATGAGCAGTTCTTC. Translating it yields CSTRTSSNEQFF. V usage is TRBV20-1 and J usage is TRBJ2-1, with 8 bases fitting TRBD2. The germline CDR1 and CDR2 sequences are DFQATT and SNEGSKA (reference sequence). The CDR3 has 12 residues.

To note about this clonotype: Since a much larger clone is just one base distant, this may be a read error. This chain links TRBV20-1 with TRBJ2-3, with a weak D call TRBD1 (6 bases). Germline CDR1 reads DFQATT; CDR2 reads SNEGSKA (reference sequence). This CDR3 comprises 11 residues. The CDR3 reads CNPQGPDTQYF. The DNA of the CDR3 is TGCAACCCCCAGGGGCCAGATACGCAGTATTTT.

This clonotype was counted ten times or more. The chain combines TRBV5-5 with TRBJ2-3; D not certain. The CDR3 is made up of 15 amino acids. The V and J ends lost 4 bases and 4 bases respectively, with 16 bases between them. The germline gives CDR1 SGHKS, CDR2 YYEKEE (reference sequence). The CDR3 here is CASSPPVGPADTQYF. Here the CDR3 DNA reads TGTGCCAGCAGCCCACCCGTGGGTCCTGCAGATACGCAGTATTTT.

There are many counts of this clonotype. The chain recombines TRBV12-3 or TRBV12-4 with TRBJ2-3; TRBD1 is a possible D gene (6 bases). The germline V and J ends were trimmed by 8 bases and 4 bases, with 10 bases remaining between them. The CDR3 spans 12 residues. The CDR3 is CASARGSDTQYF. CDR3 nucleotide sequence: TGTGCCAGCGCTAGGGGGTCAGATACGCAGTATTTT.

This clonotype was seen more than once but under ten times. The J gene is TRBJ2-1, the V gene TRBV12-3 or TRBV12-4; no clear D gene. Trimming left V 7 bases short and J 6 bases short, with 7 bases between. The CDR3 is made up of 11 amino acids. The CDR3 loop reads CASTIVNEQFF. For the CDR3, the DNA is TGTGCCAGCACCATAGTCAATGAGCAGTTCTTC.

This clonotype turned up a few times. The CDR3 here is CASSPTGGDSNEQFF. The CDR3 DNA reads TGTGCCAGCAGTCCAACAGGGGGCGATTCCAATGAGCAGTTCTTC. The chain uses TRBV6-4 and TRBJ2-1, with TRBD1 matching 9 bases. With V trimmed by 5 bases and J by 6 bases, 8 bases remained unmatched. Germline V gene data show CDR1 as MRHNA and CDR2 as SNTAGT. CDR3 length: 15 amino acids.

This clonotype was found many times. The gene calls are TRBV27 and TRBJ1-2; no reliable D call. CDR3 size: 14 residues. The germline gives CDR1 MNHEY, CDR2 SMNVEV (reference sequence). V gave up 6 bases and J gave up 4 bases, with 15 bases separating them. This CDR3 reads CASRLGPGPYGYTF. The CDR3 region has the DNA TGTGCCAGCAGACTAGGTCCGGGTCCCTATGGCTACACCTTC.

This clonotype was recorded at least ten times. The chain recombines TRBV20-1 with TRBJ1-6, with TRBD1 as a possible D gene (6 bases). V lost 0 bases and J lost 7, with 16 bases in between. The germline gives CDR1 DFQATT, CDR2 SNEGSKA (reference sequence). The CDR3 loop spans 16 amino acids. The CDR3 DNA reads TGCAGTGCTAGAGACGTACAGGGAGGAGAGAATTCACCCCTCCACTTT. Residues: CSARDVQGGENSPLHF.

This clonotype occurred many times. The chain carries TRBV2 and TRBJ2-1, with TRBD1 identical over 10 bases. V shed 7 bases and J 4 bases; nucleotides not matched to a gene: 10. The germline gives CDR1 SNHLY, CDR2 FYNNEI. The CDR3 has 16 amino acids. Written as DNA, the CDR3 is TGTGCCAGCACCCTTCTGGGACAGGGGAGGTACAATGAGCAGTTCTTC. Translated: CASTLLGQGRYNEQFF.

This clonotype was detected a few times. V gene TRBV5-1 combines with J gene TRBJ2-7; the D gene is possibly TRBD1 (6 bases). The germline CDR1 and CDR2 sequences are SGHRS and YFSETQ. The CDR3 is 13 amino acids. V was pared by 6 bases and J by 0 bases, with 10 bases between. This chain's CDR3 is CASNRDNSYEQYF. As DNA, the CDR3 is TGCGCCAGCAATCGGGACAACTCCTACGAGCAGTACTTC.

This clonotype was picked up many times. The V call is TRBV9, the J call TRBJ2-2; D may be TRBD2 (5 bases). V gave up 3 bases and J gave up 6 bases, with 9 bases separating them. The germline V gene encodes CDR1 SGDLS and CDR2 YYNGEE. The CDR3 is 13 amino acids. This CDR3 reads CASSATIAGELFF. The CDR3 DNA follows: TGTGCCAGCAGCGCGACTATAGCCGGGGAGCTGTTTTTT.

This clonotype was recorded many times. The chain combines TRBV9 with TRBJ2-3; D may be TRBD2 (5 bases). The V gene lost 0 bases and the J gene lost 6 bases, with 11 bases spanning the gap. CDR3 length equals 14 residues. CDR1 is SGDLS, CDR2 YYNGEE, per germline. The CDR3 sequence is CASSVATREDTQYF. The CDR3 nucleotides read TGTGCCAGCAGCGTAGCTACGAGGGAGGATACGCAGTATTTT.

The rearrangement links TRBV11-2 to TRBJ2-4; TRBD1 matches 7 bases. J lost 0 bases, V lost 5 bases, and 7 bases had no gene match. There are 16 residues in the CDR3. The germline V gene encodes CDR1 SGHAT and CDR2 FQNNGV. The CDR3, as DNA: TGTGCCAGCAGCACTTCGACAGGGCTAGCCAAAAACATTCAGTACTTC. This codes for CASSTSTGLAKNIQYF.

The rearrangement uses TRBV10-3 and TRBJ1-1, with D tentatively TRBD1 (6 bases). This CDR3 comprises 14 residues. Germline CDR1 ENHRY, CDR2 SYGVKD. V was shortened by 6 bases and J by 1 base, with 12 bases between the two germline ends. The CDR3 spells CAISAGTPNTEAFF. DNA of the CDR3: TGTGCCATCAGCGCCGGGACACCGAACACTGAAGCTTTCTTT.

This clonotype has only a few counts. CDR3 sequence (DNA): TGCAGCCTTAACGGTGATTCTAGCACAGATACGCAGTATTTT. It codes for CSLNGDSSTDTQYF. V usage is TRBV29-1 and J usage is TRBJ2-3, with D unclear. CDR3 size: 14 residues. With 8 bases removed from V and 0 bases from J, the gap between germline ends came to 15 bases. Germline CDR1 SQVTM, CDR2 ANQGSEA.

The sample holds many counts of this clonotype. The rearrangement uses TRBV19 and TRBJ1-1; TRBD1 is a possible D gene (5 bases). The CDR3 length is 14 residues. CDR1 is LNHDA and CDR2 is SQIVND in the germline V gene (reference sequence). Trimming stripped 8 bases from V and 4 bases from J, with 17 bases between. Written as DNA, the CDR3 is TGTGCCAGTGGGACGGCAGCCGGGGCCACTGAAGCTTTCTTT. Protein: CASGTAAGATEAFF.